The 15 T cell receptor beta chains below were found in one sample sequenced in a study of OX40 agonist ivuxolimab in advanced cancers. This table comes from immunoSEQ multiplex PCR, and its TCRdb copy is limited to in-frame clones, with some not included. The profile covers approximately 82,000 clones, with 75% to 90% appearing a single time and 2% to 3% taken by the ten largest. Sequences were derived from CD4+ or CD8+ T cells sorted from blood, sampled in a trial of the OX40 agonist ivuxolimab. Source of these receptors: an adult with an advanced solid tumor such as melanoma, head and neck, liver or kidney cancer.

V gene TRBV7-8 combines with J gene TRBJ2-7; D possibly corresponds to TRBD2 (6 bases). The V end was cut by 4 bases, the J end by 1 base, with 23 bases between. Germline V gene data show CDR1 as SGHVS and CDR2 as FQNEAQ. The CDR3 covers 18 residues. The CDR3 reads CASSYSGRGGTSSYEQYF. CDR3 coding DNA: TGTGCCAGCAGCTACTCCGGACGTGGGGGGACCTCATCCTACGAGCAGTACTTC.

The chain couples TRBV19 to TRBJ1-2, with D perhaps TRBD1 (6 bases). The CDR3 has 14 amino acids. The germline CDR1 and CDR2 sequences are LNHDA and SQIVND (reference sequence). V gave up 7 bases and J gave up 4 bases, with 16 bases separating them. The CDR3 sequence: CASTSGGGVYGYTF. CDR3 bases: TGTGCCAGTACCTCTGGAGGGGGAGTCTATGGCTACACCTTC.

The J gene is TRBJ2-5, the V gene TRBV7-9, with a weak D call TRBD2 (5 bases). V was pared by 9 bases and J by 5 bases, with 10 bases between. Germline values: CDR1 SEHNR, CDR2 FQNEAQ (reference sequence). The CDR3 loop spans 11 amino acids. The DNA for the CDR3 is TGTGCCAGTTTAGCGAGGGAGACCCAGTACTTC. It specifies CASLARETQYF.

The chain couples TRBV9 to TRBJ2-1; no definite D call. Trimming took 4 bases from V and 7 from J, leaving 9 bases between them. The CDR3 is 12 residues long. Germline V gene lookup returns CDR1 SGDLS and CDR2 YYNGEE. The CDR3 DNA sequence: TGTGCCAGCAGCCAGATGAGGAATGAGCAGTTCTTC. Residues: CASSQMRNEQFF.

The chain is built from TRBV6-5 and TRBJ2-3; TRBD1 matches 7 bases. Germline V gene data show CDR1 as MNHEY and CDR2 as SVGAGI. This CDR3 region has 16 residues. V gave up 2 bases and J gave up 5 bases; unmatched junction bases: 10. CDR3 loop: CASSYTTGINQDTQYF. For the CDR3, the DNA is TGTGCCAGCAGTTACACGACAGGGATCAATCAAGATACGCAGTATTTT.

The chain's CDR3 is CASSLGLLRGGQGEQFF. For the CDR3, the DNA is TGTGCCAGCAGTTTGGGTCTACTACGAGGCGGGCAAGGTGAGCAGTTCTTC. V usage is TRBV28 and J usage is TRBJ2-1, with a possible D match to TRBD2 (5 bases). The germline V gene encodes CDR1 MDHEN and CDR2 SYDVKM. CDR3 length equals 17 residues. The V end was cut by 3 bases, the J end by 9 bases, with 24 bases between.

This chain links TRBV5-4 with TRBJ2-3, with TRBD2 matching 15 bases. Trimming took 4 bases from V and 5 from J; bases not matched to a gene: 11. CDR3 length: 18 amino acids. The germline V gene encodes CDR1 SGHNT and CDR2 YYREEE (reference sequence). Here the CDR3 reads CASSQIWTSGGALDTQYF. The CDR3 DNA sequence: TGTGCCAGCAGCCAAATTTGGACTAGCGGGGGGGCATTAGATACGCAGTATTTT.

J is TRBJ2-5 and V is TRBV7-2; TRBD2 matches 7 bases. Germline V CDR1 and CDR2: SGHTA, FQGNSA. This CDR3 spans 13 amino acids. J lost 5 bases, V lost 4 bases, and 4 bases had no gene match. This chain's CDR3 is CASSWTSAETQYF. The CDR3 nucleotides are TGTGCCAGCAGCTGGACTAGTGCCGAGACCCAGTACTTC.

This sequence joins TRBV6-6 and TRBJ2-1; D is possibly TRBD2 (6 bases). Germline assignment: CDR1 MNHNY and CDR2 SVGAGI (reference sequence). Trimming removed 9 bases at V and 6 bases at J, with 15 bases between. The CDR3 has 13 residues. The CDR3 sequence is CASAGSSVNEQFF. The CDR3 nucleotides read TGTGCCAGTGCGGGATCTAGCGTCAATGAGCAGTTCTTC.

The chain is built from TRBV14 and TRBJ2-5; 14 bases match TRBD2. The CDR3 contains 18 residues. With 8 bases clipped from V and 3 bases from J, the junction kept 14 bases outside the gene matches. Germline V gene data show CDR1 as SGHDN and CDR2 as FVKESK. CDR3 loop: CASPGRDTTSGGEETQYF. CDR3 DNA sequence: TGTGCCAGCCCTGGTCGCGATACGACTAGCGGGGGGGAAGAGACCCAGTACTTC.

The chain has TRBV7-9 and TRBJ1-5; D call uncertain. This CDR3 has 16 residues. Germline V gives CDR1 SEHNR, CDR2 FQNEAQ (reference sequence). Trimming shortened V by 5 bases and J by 1 base, and 15 bases separated the two germline ends. This CDR3 reads CASSPGNTDSNQPQHF. The DNA of the CDR3 is TGTGCCAGCAGCCCAGGAAATACGGACAGCAATCAGCCCCAGCATTTT.

The chain joins TRBV5-1 to TRBJ1-1; 9 bases map to TRBD1. V dropped 4 bases and J dropped 3; count of bases not matched to a gene: 10. CDR1 SGHRS and CDR2 YFSETQ come from the germline V gene. The length of the CDR3 is 16 residues. This chain's CDR3 is CASSMTGGGSYTEAFF. CDR3 nucleotide sequence: TGCGCCAGCAGCATGACAGGGGGAGGGTCGTACACTGAAGCTTTCTTT.

V usage is TRBV5-4 and J usage is TRBJ1-1, with TRBD1 as a possible D gene (5 bases). This CDR3 region has 17 residues. V lost 0 bases and J lost 1, with 16 bases in between. CDR1 and CDR2 from the germline V gene are SGHNT and YYREEE (reference sequence). The CDR3 here is CASSLANRGRANTEAFF. In nucleotides, the CDR3 is TGTGCCAGCAGCTTGGCCAATAGGGGCAGGGCGAACACTGAAGCTTTCTTT.

The CDR3 sequence is CASSEATRQPQHF. The CDR3 DNA reads TGTGCCAGCAGTGAAGCGACCCGTCAGCCCCAGCATTTT. The genes are TRBV6-1 and TRBJ1-5, with no clear D. Germline V gene data show CDR1 as MNHNS and CDR2 as SASEGT. The CDR3 contains 13 residues. Trimming removed 0 bases at V and 6 bases at J, with 6 bases between.

The V call is TRBV25-1, the J call TRBJ2-1; possibly TRBD2 for D (7 bases). V was trimmed by 1 base and J by 10 bases, leaving 14 bases between them. In germline, CDR1 is MGHDK, CDR2 SYGVNS. The CDR3 extends over 14 amino acids. The chain's CDR3 is CASSEFKGGVEQFF. CDR3 nucleotide sequence: TGTGCCAGCAGTGAATTCAAAGGGGGGGTAGAGCAGTTCTTC.